This is a list of T cell receptor beta chains from one sample in a study of T cells in Graves' hyperthyroidism and ophthalmopathy. TCRdb redid the calling of the multiplex PCR reads with MiXCR, one entry per CDR3 protein. The repertoire holds under 350,000 distinct CDR3 sequences, with approximately 14% as singletons. Sequenced input: blood. The origin of the receptors is a woman aged 40 to 50 with Graves' hyperthyroidism. Both conserved end residues are part of each CDR3. A D gene is named only where the DNA matches it firmly. The listing skips clone size in some rows; elsewhere it reads once, few, many or a size class.

j_gene,abundance,len,d_gene,v_gene,CDR3aa,CDR3nt
TRBJ1-5,NA,13,NA,TRBV18,CASSSEGNQPQHF,TGTGCCAGCTCCTCGGAGGGTAATCAGCCCCAGCATTTT
TRBJ1-1,many,12,NA,TRBV19,CASSNTLQEAFF,TGTGCCAGTAGTAACACATTACAAGAAGCTTTCTTT
TRBJ2-5,NA,14,TRBD2,TRBV29-1,CSAVTSGSSETQYF,TGCAGCGCAGTTACTAGCGGGAGTTCAGAGACCCAGTACTTC
TRBJ2-7,many,14,NA,TRBV28,CASSPGTDPKEQYF,TGTGCCAGCAGTCCCGGGACCGACCCTAAAGAGCAGTACTTC
TRBJ2-7,few,16,TRBD1,TRBV3-1,CASSQLTGTGFYEQYF,TGTGCCAGCAGCCAACTCACCGGGACAGGGTTCTACGAGCAGTACTTC
TRBJ1-5,many,13,NA,TRBV12-3/TRBV12-4,CASRGDQVQPQHF,TGTGCCAGCAGGGGGGACCAGGTCCAACCCCAGCATTTT
TRBJ2-1,few,15,NA,TRBV19,CASSYSQASYNEQFF,TGTGCCAGTAGTTACTCACAGGCATCCTACAATGAGCAGTTCTTC
TRBJ2-7,many,19,NA,TRBV20-1,CSASAGTGFGTSVSYEQYF,TGCAGTGCTAGCGCCGGGACAGGGTTCGGGACTAGCGTCTCCTACGAGCAGTACTTC
TRBJ1-2,NA,15,TRBD1,TRBV2,CASTWTGHANYGYTF,TGTGCCAGCACTTGGACAGGACATGCGAACTATGGCTACACCTTC
TRBJ2-1,many,15,TRBD1,TRBV2,CASSEMAGGYNEQFF,TGTGCCAGCAGTGAAATGGCAGGGGGCTACAATGAGCAGTTCTTC
TRBJ2-7,few,17,TRBD2,TRBV9,CASSVGTNGLAAYEQYF,TGTGCCAGCAGCGTAGGGACGAACGGACTAGCGGCATACGAGCAGTACTTC
TRBJ2-3,many,14,NA,TRBV5-4,CASSHGPGTDTQYF,TGTGCCAGCAGCCACGGACCAGGCACAGATACGCAGTATTTT
TRBJ2-7,many,15,NA,TRBV28,CASSPLRESIDEQYF,TGTGCCAGCAGTCCCCTCCGGGAGTCTATCGACGAGCAGTACTTC
TRBJ2-1,many,13,NA,TRBV19,CASSISEGGEQFF,TGTGCCAGTAGTATATCGGAGGGTGGTGAGCAGTTCTTC
TRBJ1-1,NA,14,NA,TRBV20-1,CSARLGTVNGEAFF,TGCAGTGCCAGACTGGGTACCGTGAACGGTGAAGCTTTCTTT
TRBJ1-1,many,14,NA,TRBV7-2,CASRSTSGGTEAFF,TGTGCCAGCAGGTCAACTTCGGGAGGCACTGAAGCTTTCTTT
TRBJ2-1,many,13,TRBD2,TRBV12-3/TRBV12-4,CASSPSTSGEQFF,TGTGCCAGCAGTCCCTCGACTAGCGGCGAGCAGTTCTTC
TRBJ2-3,NA,16,NA,TRBV24-1,CATSDSFLGVTDTQYF,TGTGCCACCAGTGATTCATTTTTAGGGGTCACAGATACGCAGTATTTT
TRBJ1-1,many,14,TRBD1,TRBV7-9,CASSLGQGEGEAFF,TGTGCCAGCAGCTTGGGACAGGGGGAGGGTGAAGCTTTCTTT
TRBJ1-4,many,15,TRBD1,TRBV7-2,CASRLDGTAYEKLFF,TGTGCCAGCAGATTAGACGGGACAGCGTATGAAAAACTGTTTTTT
TRBJ2-7,NA,15,TRBD1,TRBV19,CASSIVGQGSYEQYF,TGTGCCAGTAGTATAGTCGGACAGGGGAGCTACGAGCAGTACTTC
TRBJ2-5,many,13,NA,TRBV12-5,CASGLMAQETQYF,TGTGCTAGTGGTTTGATGGCACAAGAGACCCAGTACTTC
TRBJ2-1,many,15,TRBD2,TRBV27,CASSNLAGGYNEQFF,TGTGCCAGCAGCAACCTAGCGGGAGGATACAATGAGCAGTTCTTC
TRBJ1-5,many,13,NA,TRBV2,CASRGGGNQPQHF,TGTGCCAGCCGGGGAGGGGGAAATCAGCCCCAGCATTTT
TRBJ2-4,many,14,NA,TRBV20-1,CSARRDDGWDIQYF,TGCAGTGCTAGACGTGACGACGGGTGGGACATTCAGTACTTC
TRBJ1-5,many,13,NA,TRBV6-4,CASSEDNNQPQHF,TGTGCCAGCAGTGAAGACAACAATCAGCCCCAGCATTTT
TRBJ2-7,NA,11,NA,TRBV29-1,CSVVEGNEQYF,TGCAGCGTTGTGGAAGGGAACGAGCAGTACTTC
TRBJ2-5,many,14,TRBD2,TRBV7-8,CASSPRLAPETQYF,TGTGCCAGCAGCCCGCGACTAGCCCCAGAGACCCAGTACTTC
TRBJ2-3,NA,14,TRBD2,TRBV3-1,CASSRLAGEDTQYF,TGTGCCAGCAGCAGACTAGCGGGCGAGGATACGCAGTATTTT
TRBJ2-4,few,14,TRBD2,TRBV6-1,CASSGGGTKNIQYF,TGTGCCAGCAGTGGGGGGGGGACCAAAAACATTCAGTACTTC
TRBJ1-6,NA,13,NA,TRBV28,CASSPRRYIILHF,TGTGCCAGCAGCCCTCGGCGGTATATAATCCTCCACTTT
TRBJ1-2,many,14,NA,TRBV29-1,CSVEDTVDNYGYTF,TGCAGCGTTGAAGACACCGTGGACAACTATGGCTACACCTTC
TRBJ1-2,NA,12,TRBD1,TRBV7-9,CASSTGGFGYTF,TGTGCCAGCAGCACAGGGGGATTTGGCTACACCTTC
TRBJ2-3,many,15,NA,TRBV7-8,CASRPGPRGVDTQYF,TGTGCCAGCAGACCGGGACCTAGAGGTGTAGATACGCAGTATTTT
TRBJ1-2,many,13,NA,TRBV2,CASSAAVFYGYTF,TGTGCCAGCAGTGCAGCAGTGTTCTATGGCTACACCTTC
TRBJ2-4,many,17,TRBD2,TRBV7-2,CASSPRGLAGGTNIQYF,TGTGCCAGCAGCCCCCGGGGCCTAGCGGGAGGCACGAACATTCAGTACTTC
TRBJ1-1,many,15,NA,TRBV7-2,CASSARPGGGSAAFF,TGTGCCAGCAGCGCTAGGCCGGGGGGAGGATCTGCGGCTTTCTTT
TRBJ2-7,many,15,NA,TRBV12-5,CASGPAKGSSYEQYF,TGTGCTAGTGGTCCGGCTAAAGGCAGCTCCTACGAGCAGTACTTC
TRBJ2-1,many,19,TRBD2,TRBV7-9,CASSTWTSGRVASYNEQFF,TGTGCCAGCAGCACCTGGACTAGCGGGAGGGTCGCCTCCTACAATGAGCAGTTCTTC
TRBJ2-1,NA,15,NA,TRBV6-1,CASSEYRATSNEQFF,TGTGCCAGCAGTGAATACCGGGCAACTTCTAATGAGCAGTTCTTC
TRBJ2-2,NA,13,NA,TRBV15,CATEPQGTGELFF,TGTGCCACCGAGCCTCAGGGGACCGGGGAGCTGTTTTTT
TRBJ2-3,NA,15,TRBD2,TRBV19,CASSMGGLNTDTQYF,TGTGCCAGTAGTATGGGGGGACTAAACACAGATACGCAGTATTTT
TRBJ2-1,NA,14,NA,TRBV5-1,CASSSKVQGYEQFF,TGCGCCAGCAGCTCGAAGGTACAGGGCTATGAGCAGTTCTTC
TRBJ2-7,NA,14,TRBD1,TRBV10-3,CAISDGTGTYEQYF,TGTGCCATCAGTGATGGGACAGGGACCTACGAGCAGTACTTC
TRBJ2-7,NA,12,TRBD1,TRBV29-1,CSVGTGRDEQYF,TGCAGCGTGGGGACAGGGAGGGACGAGCAGTACTTC
TRBJ2-1,few,13,NA,TRBV6-1,CASNLASYAEQFF,TGTGCCAGCAATCTAGCCTCGTACGCTGAGCAGTTCTTC
TRBJ1-2,many,11,NA,TRBV12-3/TRBV12-4,CASSLRQGYTF,TGTGCCAGCAGTTTGAGGCAGGGCTACACCTTC
TRBJ2-7,many,14,TRBD1,TRBV3-1,CASSQGTGGYEQYF,TGTGCCAGCAGCCAAGGGACAGGGGGCTACGAGCAGTACTTC